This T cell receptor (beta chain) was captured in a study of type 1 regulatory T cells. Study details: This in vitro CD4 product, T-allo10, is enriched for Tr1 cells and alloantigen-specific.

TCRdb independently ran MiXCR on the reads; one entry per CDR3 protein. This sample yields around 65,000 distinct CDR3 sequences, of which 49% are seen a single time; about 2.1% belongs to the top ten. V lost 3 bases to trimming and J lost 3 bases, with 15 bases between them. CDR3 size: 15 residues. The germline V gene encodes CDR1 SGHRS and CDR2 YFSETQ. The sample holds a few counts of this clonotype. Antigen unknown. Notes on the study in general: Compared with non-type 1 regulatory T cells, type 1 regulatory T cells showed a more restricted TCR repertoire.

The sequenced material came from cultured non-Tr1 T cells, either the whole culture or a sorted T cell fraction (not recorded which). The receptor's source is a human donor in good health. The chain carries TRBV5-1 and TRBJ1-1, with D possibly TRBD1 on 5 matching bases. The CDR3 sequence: CASSSPGAVDTEAFF. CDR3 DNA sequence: TGCGCCAGCAGCTCTCCCGGGGCAGTTGACACTGAAGCTTTCTTT. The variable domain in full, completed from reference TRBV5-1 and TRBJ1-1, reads KAGVTQTPRYLIKTRGQQVTLSCSPISGHRSVSWYQQTPGQGLQFLFEYFSETQRNKGNFPGRFSGRQFSNSRSEMNVSTLELGDSALYLCASSSPGAVDTEAFFGQGTRLTVV.